This TCR beta chain was identified during a study of cytomegalovirus exposure and HLA in healthy donors. Study results and limitations: Data from an earlier analysis indicated that most TCR beta V segments were productive either about 87% or about 30% of the time.

On this clone itself: Its antigen is unidentified.

The PCR employed 60 Vbeta primers together with 13 Jbeta primers. Sequencing used immunoSEQ multiplex PCR; TCRdb keeps in-frame clones, though not all of them. The table shows under 200,000 clones, with roughly 80% occurring only once. J gave up 10 bases and V 0 bases, and 6 bases lay outside the gene matches. This CDR3 comprises 15 residues. Germline V gives CDR1 MNHEY, CDR2 SVGAGI. The sequencing input was PBMCs. The TCR sequence derives from a man in his fifties in good health and CMV-seropositive. V and J are TRBV6-5 and TRBJ1-6; 7 bases map to TRBD1. The CDR3 sequence: CASSYSRQGNSPLHF. DNA for the CDR3: TGTGCCAGCAGTTACTCGCGACAGGGTAACTCACCCCTCCACTTT.